What follows are 13 T cell receptor beta chains derived from one specimen sequenced in a study of shared clonotypes between healthy human individuals. Only in-frame clones appear in the TCRdb table, and some are missing; sequencing was by immunoSEQ multiplex PCR. The sample holds 400,000 to 550,000 clones; roughly 78% are singletons and the top ten take around 12%. The sequenced sample was PBMCs. The receptors were gathered from a woman aged 40 to 55 in good health. Some clones in this sample may be carry-over from other donors' samples.

The chain combines TRBV10-3 with TRBJ2-7; the match to TRBD2 covers 7 bases. Germline V gene data show CDR1 as ENHRY and CDR2 as SYGVKD. The CDR3 is made up of 14 amino acids. V lost 4 bases and J lost 3; bases outside the gene matches: 6. The CDR3 spells CAISGGPGGYEQYF. The CDR3 nucleotides read TGTGCCATCAGTGGGGGACCGGGGGGCTACGAGCAGTACTTC.

The chain links TRBV27 to TRBJ2-1; 15 bases map to TRBD2. The CDR3 runs 16 residues. V lost 3 bases, J lost 6 bases, and 3 bases stayed unmatched. CDR1 is MNHEY and CDR2 is SMNVEV in the germline V gene (reference sequence). CDR3 loop: CASSFPGLAGGNEQFF. The CDR3, as DNA: TGTGCCAGCAGTTTCCCGGGACTAGCGGGAGGCAATGAGCAGTTCTTC.

The gene calls are TRBV11-2 and TRBJ2-3; D might be TRBD1 or TRBD2, each matching 5 bases. The germline V gene encodes CDR1 SGHAT and CDR2 FQNNGV. V was pared by 2 bases and J by 4 bases, with 10 bases between. The CDR3 totals 14 residues. CDR3 DNA: TGTGCCAGCAGCTTAAGAGGGGCCCCAGATACGCAGTATTTT. Its protein is CASSLRGAPDTQYF. The variable domain in full, completed from reference TRBV11-2 and TRBJ2-3, reads EAGVAQSPRYKIIEKRQSVAFWCNPISGHATLYWYQQILGQGPKLLIQFQNNGVVDDSQLPKDRFSAERLKGVDSTLKIQPAKLEDSAVYLCASSLRGAPDTQYFGPGTRLTVL.

This chain uses TRBV15 with TRBJ2-5, with D possibly TRBD2 on 5 matching bases. The end of the DNA fits TRBJ2-7 better, so the J call may be wrong. The germline V gene encodes CDR1 LNHNV and CDR2 YYDKDF (reference sequence). This CDR3 contains 17 residues. This CDR3 reads CATSRDGGRPTSYEQYF. CDR3 in DNA: TGTGCCACCAGCAGAGATGGTGGGAGACCCACTTCCTACGAGCAGTACTTC.

The chain couples TRBV10-3 to TRBJ2-7; tentatively, D is TRBD1 (6 bases). This CDR3 is 13 amino acids long. CDR1 and CDR2 from the germline V gene are ENHRY and SYGVKD. V lost 6 bases to trimming and J lost 4 bases, with 13 bases between them. The DNA for the CDR3 is TGTGCCATCAGCGTAACAGGGCTGTACGAGCAGTACTTC. This codes for CAISVTGLYEQYF.

A word on this clone: In the same sample, other DNA sequences code for this CDR3. This chain connects TRBV5-1 to TRBJ2-5; either TRBD1 or TRBD2 may supply D (5 bases each). The CDR3 is 13 residues long. The germline V and J ends were trimmed by 4 bases and 5 bases, with 12 bases remaining between them. The germline CDR1 and CDR2 sequences are SGHRS and YFSETQ. CDR3 protein: CASSLGTGETQYF. DNA of the CDR3: TGCGCCAGCAGCCTAGGGACGGGGGAGACCCAGTACTTC.

The rearrangement joins TRBV28 to TRBJ2-7, with 9 bases lining up with TRBD2. The germline V gene has CDR1 MDHEN and CDR2 SYDVKM. V was pared by 7 bases and J by 5 bases, with 6 bases of the junction left unmatched. This CDR3 is built from 13 residues. The CDR3 loop is CASNGGRADEQYF. The CDR3 coding sequence is TGTGCCAGCAATGGCGGGAGGGCCGACGAGCAGTACTTC.

This rearrangement joins TRBV2 to TRBJ2-2, with 8 positions matching TRBD1. The germline V gene has CDR1 SNHLY and CDR2 FYNNEI. The CDR3 runs 17 residues. Unmatched junction bases numbered 5, after V lost 1 base and J lost 1 base. The CDR3 bases are TGTGCCAGCAGTGAAGAGGGGGGACAGGAGAACACCGGGGAGCTGTTTTTT. As protein: CASSEEGGQENTGELFF.

The chain couples TRBV27 to TRBJ2-7; no definite D call. Trimming left V 4 bases short and J 6 bases short, with 13 bases between. The CDR3 has 13 amino acids. Germline lookup yields CDR1 MNHEY and CDR2 SMNVEV (reference sequence). The CDR3 DNA reads TGTGCCAGCAGTTCGATCCTAACTGGCGAGCAGTACTTC. The encoded protein is CASSSILTGEQYF.

V gene TRBV7-2 combines with J gene TRBJ1-5; D is unresolved. Germline lookup yields CDR1 SGHTA and CDR2 FQGNSA. V was clipped by 2 bases and J by 0 bases, with 2 bases between them. This CDR3 is built from 13 residues. CDR3 region: CASSLHSNQPQHF. In DNA, the CDR3 is TGTGCCAGCAGCTTACATAGCAATCAGCCCCAGCATTTT.

The chain uses TRBV18 and TRBJ1-2; 7 bases map to TRBD1. Germline-derived CDR1 and CDR2 are KGHSH and LQKENI. The V and J ends lost 5 bases and 6 bases, in that order; junction bases with no gene match: 3. The CDR3 totals 12 residues. This CDR3 reads CASSTDRDGYTF. In DNA form, the CDR3 reads TGTGCCAGCTCAACCGACAGGGATGGCTACACCTTC.

V is TRBV4-3 and J is TRBJ1-1, with 8 positions matching TRBD1. Looked up from germline, CDR1 is LGHNA and CDR2 is YSLEER. This CDR3 comprises 18 residues. The V and J ends lost 2 bases and 1 base, in that order; junction bases with no gene match: 12. The CDR3 DNA is TGCGCCAGCAGCCAAATCGCTGAACCCGGGACAGGGAACACTGAAGCTTTCTTT. Translation gives CASSQIAEPGTGNTEAFF.

The chain employs TRBV5-1 and TRBJ2-1; 10 nucleotides match TRBD2. The CDR3 is made up of 16 amino acids. The germline CDR1 and CDR2 sequences are SGHRS and YFSETQ. Germline trimming cut 4 bases from V and 5 bases from J; bases unmatched to any gene: 9. CDR3 amino acids: CASSTGTSALDNEQFF. The CDR3 DNA reads TGCGCCAGCAGCACCGGGACTAGCGCCTTAGACAATGAGCAGTTCTTC.